This T cell receptor (beta chain) was retrieved from a study of blood T cell repertoires in COVID-19. Study-level information: Sources were T cells, B-cell-depleted T cells, or PBMCs; the material itself was cDNA or gDNA.

In the study's own analysis: Estimation of nucleated cell counts was performed using reference gene primer amplification. Some clones are missing from TCRdb's copy, which holds only in-frame ones; the method was immunoSEQ multiplex PCR. The DNA was the basis for D and trimming; V, J and clone size are from that table. The table records about 200,000 clones, 80% to 85% of them present only once. This CDR3 region has 20 residues. Trimming at V came to 0 bases and at J to 6 bases, leaving 16 bases not matched to a gene. The V gene's germline CDR1 is SGHVS and CDR2 FQNEAQ. This receptor was obtained from an elderly woman with COVID-19, enrolled during active disease. V gene TRBV7-8 combines with J gene TRBJ1-5, with TRBD1 matching over 11 bases. The specimen sequenced was peripheral blood. CDR3 protein: CASSLAGTGGLGSTGQPQHF. CDR3 nucleotides: TGTGCCAGCAGCTTAGCCGGGACAGGGGGGTTGGGTAGCACGGGTCAGCCCCAGCATTTT.